The sample holds many counts of the clone carrying this TCR beta chain. Its antigen is undetermined. The germline V gene has CDR1 LGHNA and CDR2 YSLEER. V lost 4 bases and J lost 0, with 16 bases in between. This CDR3 is built from 18 residues. The sample belongs to a study of T cell repertoires in cytomegalovirus infection. TCRdb re-called the reads through MiXCR, storing one row per CDR3 protein. The data contain about 46,000 distinct CDR3 sequences, about 19% of them seen just once; the ten biggest clones take up less than 70%. This chain uses TRBV4-3 with TRBJ1-6; D uncertain. The receptor's source is a human donor in good health (CMV status not recorded). Some clones in this sample may be carry-over from other donors' samples. Sequenced material: CD8+ T cells from cultured PBMCs, taken from culture after CMV antigen stimulation. The CDR3 reads CASSRDSPAVSYNSPLHF. In DNA, the CDR3 is TGCGCCAGCAGCCGCGACTCTCCGGCAGTCTCCTATAATTCACCCCTCCACTTT.